Included here is one T cell receptor (beta chain) sequence, with context. Only in-frame clones appear in the TCRdb table, and some are missing; sequencing was by immunoSEQ multiplex PCR. The sample includes 45,000 or so clones, roughly four fifths seen only once; the top ten take approximately 5.4%. These data belong to a study of T cell clonotyping in hematopoietic cell transplantation. Across the study: Recipient samples before transplant were obtained post-cytoreduction.

Time point noted: recipient sample about 28 days before transplant, after cytoreduction. Per the germline V gene, CDR1 is SGHTA and CDR2 is FQGNSA. The V end lost 5 bases, the J end lost 5 bases, and 12 bases lay between the germline ends. This CDR3 contains 13 residues. The chain joins TRBV7-2 to TRBJ1-1; perhaps TRBD1 as D (5 bases). The sequence came from a man aged 55 to 70 with myelodysplastic syndrome. Some clones in this sample may be carry-over from other donors' samples. The specimen comprised peripheral blood mononuclear cells, sampled before stem cell transplant. The CDR3 DNA follows: TGTGCCAGCAGCCGCAGGGAAGCAACTGAAGCTTTCTTT. Translated: CASSRREATEAFF.